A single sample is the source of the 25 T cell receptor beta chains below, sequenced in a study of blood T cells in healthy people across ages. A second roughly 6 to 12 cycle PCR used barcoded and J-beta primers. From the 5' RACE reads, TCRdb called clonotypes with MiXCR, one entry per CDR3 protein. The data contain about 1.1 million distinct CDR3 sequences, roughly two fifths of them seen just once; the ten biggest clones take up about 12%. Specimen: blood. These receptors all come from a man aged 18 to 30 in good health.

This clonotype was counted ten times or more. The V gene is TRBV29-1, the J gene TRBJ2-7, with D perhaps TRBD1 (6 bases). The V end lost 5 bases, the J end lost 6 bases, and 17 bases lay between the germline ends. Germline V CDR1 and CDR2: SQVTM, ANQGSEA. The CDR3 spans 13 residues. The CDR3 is CSVYPGHTSEQYF. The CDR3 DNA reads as TGCAGCGTTTACCCGGGACACACTAGCGAGCAGTACTTC.

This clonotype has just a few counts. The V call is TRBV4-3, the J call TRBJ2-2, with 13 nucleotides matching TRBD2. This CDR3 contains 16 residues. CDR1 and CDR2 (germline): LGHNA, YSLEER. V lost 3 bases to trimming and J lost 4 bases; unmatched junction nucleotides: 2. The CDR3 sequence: CASSHGLAGVTGELFF. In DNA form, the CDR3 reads TGCGCCAGCAGCCATGGACTAGCGGGGGTCACCGGGGAGCTGTTTTTT.

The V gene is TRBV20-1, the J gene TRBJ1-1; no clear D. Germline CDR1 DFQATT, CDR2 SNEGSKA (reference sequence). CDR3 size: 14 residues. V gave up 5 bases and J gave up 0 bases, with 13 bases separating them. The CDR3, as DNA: TGCAGTGCTCGTTTAGACGGAATGAACACTGAAGCTTTCTTT. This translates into CSARLDGMNTEAFF.

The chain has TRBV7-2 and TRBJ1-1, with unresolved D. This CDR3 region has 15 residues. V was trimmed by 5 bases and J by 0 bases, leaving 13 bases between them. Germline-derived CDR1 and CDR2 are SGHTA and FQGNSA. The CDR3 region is CASSRISPLNTEAFF. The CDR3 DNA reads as TGTGCCAGCAGCAGAATTAGCCCTCTGAACACTGAAGCTTTCTTT. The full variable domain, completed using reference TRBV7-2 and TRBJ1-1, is GAGVSQSPSNKVTEKGKDVELRCDPISGHTALYWYRQSLGQGLEFLIYFQGNSAPDKSGLPSDRFSAERTGGSVSTLTIQRTQQEDSAVYLCASSRISPLNTEAFFGQGTRLTVV.

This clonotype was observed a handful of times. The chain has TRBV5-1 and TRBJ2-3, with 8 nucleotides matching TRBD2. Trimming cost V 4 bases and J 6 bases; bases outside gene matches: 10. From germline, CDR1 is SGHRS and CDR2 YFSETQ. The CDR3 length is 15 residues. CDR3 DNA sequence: TGCGCCAGCAGCGTTAGCGGGGAAGAACATGATACGCAGTATTTT. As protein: CASSVSGEEHDTQYF. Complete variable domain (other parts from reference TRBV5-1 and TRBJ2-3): KAGVTQTPRYLIKTRGQQVTLSCSPISGHRSVSWYQQTPGQGLQFLFEYFSETQRNKGNFPGRFSGRQFSNSRSEMNVSTLELGDSALYLCASSVSGEEHDTQYFGPGTRLTVL.

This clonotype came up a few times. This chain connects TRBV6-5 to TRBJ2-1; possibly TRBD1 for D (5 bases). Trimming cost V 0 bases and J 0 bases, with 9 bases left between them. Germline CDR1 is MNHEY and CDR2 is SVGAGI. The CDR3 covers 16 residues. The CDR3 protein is CASSYSWGGSYNEQFF. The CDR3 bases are TGTGCCAGCAGTTACTCGTGGGGCGGCTCCTACAATGAGCAGTTCTTC.

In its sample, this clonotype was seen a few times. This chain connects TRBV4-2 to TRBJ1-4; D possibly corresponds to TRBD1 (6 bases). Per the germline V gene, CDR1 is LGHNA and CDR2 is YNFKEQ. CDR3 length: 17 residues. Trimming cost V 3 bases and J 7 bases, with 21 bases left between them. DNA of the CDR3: TGTGCCAGCAGCCATTCCCTGCGGGGGGCGGGAGGTGAAAAACTGTTTTTT. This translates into CASSHSLRGAGGEKLFF.

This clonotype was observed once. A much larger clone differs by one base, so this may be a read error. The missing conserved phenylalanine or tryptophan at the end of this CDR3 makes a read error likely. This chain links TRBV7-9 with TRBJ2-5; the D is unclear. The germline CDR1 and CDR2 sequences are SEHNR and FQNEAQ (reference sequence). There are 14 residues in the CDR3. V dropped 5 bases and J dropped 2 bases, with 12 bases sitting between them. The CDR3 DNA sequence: TGTGCCAGCAGCGGAATGGGCGGTCAAGAGACCCAGTACTAC. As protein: CASSGMGGQETQYY.

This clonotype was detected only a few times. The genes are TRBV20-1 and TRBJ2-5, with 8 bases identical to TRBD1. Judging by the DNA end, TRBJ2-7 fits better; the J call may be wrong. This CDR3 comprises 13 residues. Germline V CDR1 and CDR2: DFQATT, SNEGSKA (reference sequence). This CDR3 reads CSARSRDRREQYF. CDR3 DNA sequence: TGCAGTGCTCGCTCGCGGGACAGGCGCGAGCAGTACTTC.

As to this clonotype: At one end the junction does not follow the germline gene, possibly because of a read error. In DNA, the CDR3 is TGTGCCAGCATCACGGGACAGGGGAACGCTGAAGCTTTCTTT. Protein product: CASITGQGNAEAFF. The gene calls are TRBV6-1 and TRBJ1-1; 10 positions agree with TRBD1. Germline V gene sequence: CDR1 MNHNS, CDR2 SASEGT. This CDR3 region has 14 residues.

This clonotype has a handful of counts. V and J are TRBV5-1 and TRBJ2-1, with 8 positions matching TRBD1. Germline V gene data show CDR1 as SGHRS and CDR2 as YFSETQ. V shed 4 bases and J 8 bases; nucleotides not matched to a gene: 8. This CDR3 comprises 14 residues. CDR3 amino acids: CASSRQDRVDEQFF. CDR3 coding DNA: TGCGCCAGCAGCCGACAGGACAGGGTCGATGAGCAGTTCTTC.

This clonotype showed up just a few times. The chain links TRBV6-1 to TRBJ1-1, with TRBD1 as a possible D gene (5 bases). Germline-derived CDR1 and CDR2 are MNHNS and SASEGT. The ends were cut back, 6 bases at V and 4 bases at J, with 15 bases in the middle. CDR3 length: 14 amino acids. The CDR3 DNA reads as TGTGCCAGCAGCTCGATGTGGGGGGTCACTGAAGCTTTCTTT. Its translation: CASSSMWGVTEAFF.

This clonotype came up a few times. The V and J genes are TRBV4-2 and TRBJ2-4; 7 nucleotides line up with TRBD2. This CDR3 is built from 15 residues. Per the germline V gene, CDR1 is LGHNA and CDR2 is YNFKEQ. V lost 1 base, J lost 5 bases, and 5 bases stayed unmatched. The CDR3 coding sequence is TGTGCCAGCAGCCAAGGCCTAGCGGCAGAAAACATTCAGTACTTC. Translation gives CASSQGLAAENIQYF.

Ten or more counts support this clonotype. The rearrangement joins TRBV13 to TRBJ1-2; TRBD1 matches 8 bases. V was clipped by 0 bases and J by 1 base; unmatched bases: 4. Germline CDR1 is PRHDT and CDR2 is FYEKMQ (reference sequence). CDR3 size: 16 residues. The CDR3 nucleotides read TGTGCCAGCAGCTTAGGGACAGGGGATGATAACTATGGCTACACCTTC. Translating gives CASSLGTGDDNYGYTF.

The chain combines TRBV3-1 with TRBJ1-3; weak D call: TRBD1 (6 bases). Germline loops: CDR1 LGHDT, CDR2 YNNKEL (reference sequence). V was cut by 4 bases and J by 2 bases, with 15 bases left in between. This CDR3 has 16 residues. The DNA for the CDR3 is TGTGCCAGCAGCCGCGCCGGGACAAGGACTGGAAACACCATATATTTT. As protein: CASSRAGTRTGNTIYF.

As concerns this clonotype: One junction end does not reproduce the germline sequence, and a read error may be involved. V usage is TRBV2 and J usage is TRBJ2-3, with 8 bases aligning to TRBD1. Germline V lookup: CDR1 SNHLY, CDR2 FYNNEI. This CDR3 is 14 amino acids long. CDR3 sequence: CASREGQGPDTQYF. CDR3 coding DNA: TGTGCCAGCAGGGAAGGACAGGGCCCGGATACGCAGTATTTT.

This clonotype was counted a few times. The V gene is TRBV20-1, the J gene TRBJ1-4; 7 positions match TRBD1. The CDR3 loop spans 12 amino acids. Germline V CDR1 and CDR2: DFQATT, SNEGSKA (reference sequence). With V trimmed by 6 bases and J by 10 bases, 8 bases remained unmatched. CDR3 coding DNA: TGCAGTGCCCAGCGAGGGGGCGGAAAACTGTTTTTT. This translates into CSAQRGGGKLFF.

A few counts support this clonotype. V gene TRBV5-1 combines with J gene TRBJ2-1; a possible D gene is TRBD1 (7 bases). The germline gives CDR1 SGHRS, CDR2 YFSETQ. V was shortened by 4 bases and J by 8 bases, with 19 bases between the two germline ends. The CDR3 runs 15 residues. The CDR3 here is CASSPGQGGRDEQFF. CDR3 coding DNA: TGCGCCAGCAGCCCCGGTCAGGGGGGTCGGGATGAGCAGTTCTTC. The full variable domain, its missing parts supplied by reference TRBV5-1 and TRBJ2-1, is KAGVTQTPRYLIKTRGQQVTLSCSPISGHRSVSWYQQTPGQGLQFLFEYFSETQRNKGNFPGRFSGRQFSNSRSEMNVSTLELGDSALYLCASSPGQGGRDEQFFGPGTRLTVL.

CDR3 nucleotides: TGTGCCAGCAGCTTATCCCCCTTCGAGCAGTACTTC. Its protein is CASSLSPFEQYF. V usage is TRBV7-9 and J usage is TRBJ2-5, with D unclear. The end of the DNA aligns better with TRBJ2-7, so the J call may be wrong. CDR1 is SEHNR and CDR2 is FQNEAQ in the germline V gene (reference sequence). The CDR3 has 12 residues.

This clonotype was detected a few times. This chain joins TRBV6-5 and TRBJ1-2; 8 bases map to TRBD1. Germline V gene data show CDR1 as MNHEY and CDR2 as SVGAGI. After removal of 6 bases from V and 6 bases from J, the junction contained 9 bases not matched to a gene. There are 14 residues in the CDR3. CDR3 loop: CASSETGGWNGYTF. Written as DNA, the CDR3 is TGTGCCAGCAGCGAAACAGGGGGTTGGAATGGCTACACCTTC.

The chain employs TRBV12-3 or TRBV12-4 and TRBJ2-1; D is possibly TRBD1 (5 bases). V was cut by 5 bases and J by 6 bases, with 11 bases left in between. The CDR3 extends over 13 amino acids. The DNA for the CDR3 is TGTGCCAGCAGTCAAAGACAGAGCAATGAGCAGTTCTTC. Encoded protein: CASSQRQSNEQFF.

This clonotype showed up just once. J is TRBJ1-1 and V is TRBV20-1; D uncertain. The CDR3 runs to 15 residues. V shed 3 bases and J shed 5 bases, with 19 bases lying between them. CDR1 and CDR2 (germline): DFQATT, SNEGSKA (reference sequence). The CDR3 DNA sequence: TGCAGTGCTAGGCCCGGGGTGGGCATCAATACTGAAGCTTTCTTT. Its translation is CSARPGVGINTEAFF.

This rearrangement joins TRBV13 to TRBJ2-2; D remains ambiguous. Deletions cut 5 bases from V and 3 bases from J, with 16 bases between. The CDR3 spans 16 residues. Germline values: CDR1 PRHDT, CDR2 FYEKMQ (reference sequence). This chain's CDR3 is CASSPGGRFYTGELFF. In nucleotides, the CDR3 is TGTGCCAGCAGCCCGGGTGGAAGGTTTTACACCGGGGAGCTGTTTTTT.

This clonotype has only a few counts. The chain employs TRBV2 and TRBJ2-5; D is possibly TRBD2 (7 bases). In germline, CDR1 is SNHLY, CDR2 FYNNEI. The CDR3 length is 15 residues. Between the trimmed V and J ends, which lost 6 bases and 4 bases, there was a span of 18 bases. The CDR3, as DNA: TGTGCCAGCAGCATCCTGCGGGGGCCGGTAGAGACCCAGTACTTC. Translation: CASSILRGPVETQYF.

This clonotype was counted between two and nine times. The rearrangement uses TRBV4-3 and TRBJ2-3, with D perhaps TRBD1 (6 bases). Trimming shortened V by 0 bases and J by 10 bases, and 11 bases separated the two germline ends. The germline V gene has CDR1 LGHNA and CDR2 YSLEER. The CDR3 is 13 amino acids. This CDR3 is CASSQDWNRAQYF. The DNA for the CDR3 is TGCGCCAGCAGCCAAGATTGGAACAGGGCGCAGTATTTT.